Shown below are 7 T cell receptor beta chains from a single sample sequenced in a study of shared clonotypes between healthy human individuals. Measured with immunoSEQ multiplex PCR; TCRdb has only the in-frame clones, and not every one. Among fewer than 1.4 million clones listed, 70% to 80% were seen once. Material: memory CD4+ T cells from PBMCs. Subset here: CD45RA-negative fraction. The receptors shown here come from a man between 18 and 29 years old in good health. Some clones in this sample may be carry-over from other donors' samples.

This chain joins TRBV27 and TRBJ1-1; 8 bases map to TRBD1. This CDR3 has 14 amino acids. J was trimmed by 4 bases and V by 6 bases; bases with no gene match: 7. Germline loops: CDR1 MNHEY, CDR2 SMNVEV (reference sequence). Here the CDR3 DNA reads TGTGCCAGCAGGACAGGGGAGGGGTTCACTGAAGCTTTCTTT. This encodes CASRTGEGFTEAFF.

The chain recombines TRBV5-6 with TRBJ2-3, with 7 bases lining up with TRBD1. Trimming removed 4 bases from V and 2 bases from J; junction bases left unmatched: 4. CDR3 length: 14 residues. Per the germline V gene, CDR1 is SGHDT and CDR2 is YYEEEE. In nucleotides, the CDR3 is TGTGCCAGCAGCCGGACAGGCAACACAGATACGCAGTATTTT. Its translation is CASSRTGNTDTQYF.

In this sample, this clone turned up once. The chain is built from TRBV6-1 and TRBJ2-2; D remains ambiguous. V lost 8 bases and J 8 bases, leaving 18 bases between the germline ends. CDR1 and CDR2 from the germline V gene are MNHNS and SASEGT. The length of the CDR3 is 14 residues. CDR3 amino acids: CASVSQSRVGELFF. CDR3 nucleotides: TGTGCCAGCGTGTCTCAGAGCCGAGTGGGGGAGCTGTTTTTT.

The chain couples TRBV5-6 to TRBJ2-3, with D possibly TRBD1 on 5 matching bases. Trimming took 2 bases from V and 5 from J, leaving 15 bases between them. Germline-derived CDR1 and CDR2 are SGHDT and YYEEEE. The CDR3 length is 15 residues. Here the CDR3 DNA reads TGTGCCAGCAGCTTAGGGCCCCCAACAGGAGATACGCAGTATTTT. Translation: CASSLGPPTGDTQYF.

In nucleotides, the CDR3 is TGTGCCAGCACCCCCGGGACAGGCGGAAACACCATATATTTT. Protein sequence: CASTPGTGGNTIYF. The rearrangement joins TRBV25-1 to TRBJ1-3; 8 nucleotides match TRBD1. This CDR3 spans 14 amino acids. Germline CDR1 is MGHDK and CDR2 is SYGVNS. Trimming removed 7 bases from V and 4 bases from J; junction bases left unmatched: 6.

Regarding this clone: Other DNA sequences within the sample encode an identical CDR3. In DNA form, the CDR3 reads TGTGCCAGCAGCTTATCCGGGGAGACCCAGTACTTC. It codes for CASSLSGETQYF. The V and J genes are TRBV7-7 and TRBJ2-5; no clear D. The germline CDR1 and CDR2 sequences are SSHAT and FNYEAQ (reference sequence). V was clipped by 2 bases and J by 5 bases, with 6 bases between them. The CDR3 runs 12 residues.

This clone occurred a few times. V gene TRBV16 combines with J gene TRBJ2-7, with 7 nucleotides matching TRBD2. Losses at the gene ends were 6 bases for V and 5 bases for J; bases not matched to a gene: 22. The CDR3 is 18 amino acids. Germline V gives CDR1 KGHSY, CDR2 FQNENV. The CDR3 region is CASSRRARASGREDEQYF. Here the CDR3 DNA reads TGTGCCAGCAGTAGAAGGGCCCGCGCTAGCGGCCGAGAAGACGAGCAGTACTTC.